This TCR beta chain was found in a study of human T cells and chemical hapten exposure (dated by TCRdb to the early 2020s). Study-wide context: Libraries were pooled for sequencing, and per-sample TCR yields varied mainly because of small differences in library volumes within the pool. The study tracked peripheral blood TCR repertoire changes in vivo during primary and secondary sensitization to the hapten diphenylcyclopropenone (DPC) in alopecia patients. Both TCR alpha and TCR beta chains were sequenced from each blood RNA sample.

Total RNA was extracted from unfractionated whole blood that had been collected in Tempus Blood RNA tubes. A handful of healthy volunteers were used as TCR sequencing controls and were bled at day 0, 2 weeks and 6 weeks. The library relied on 5' RACE. The sequencer listed for this sample is Illumina MiSeq. Library preparation attached unique molecular identifiers to individual cDNA molecules for quantitative, reproducible TCR counting. Under the source paper's analysis protocol: The median number of TCRs per sample was approximately 98,000, ranging from roughly 20,000 to 700,000. The Decombinator software suite was used to annotate the V, J and CDR3 of the TCR reads. For PS versus PT1 abundance plots, all samples were subsampled to the same number of TCRs (28,000). TCRs were defined as expanded if absent before sensitization and observed at least eight times at the 2-week time point. TCRdb cleaned the public reads at Q25 with fastp, built clones with MiXCR and kept in-frame beta chains. Identical CDR3 proteins give one entry, which carries the most common genes and DNA. The V and J calls, along with clone size, are taken from TCRdb and not from the paper's own processing. This sample lists 130,000 or so distinct CDR3 sequences; about 4.3% were detected once. The top ten clonotypes cover 1.3% to 1.5% of the sample.

This clonotype was recorded at least ten times. Its specific antigen is unknown. Base qualities were left out, and no much larger clone turns up one base away. Overall results and qualifications from the work: Repeated subsampling changed both the strength of the expansion versus patch-test correlation and the threshold at which that correlation became significant. DPC sensitization did not change how many TCRs were above 1 in 1000 frequency, and no evidence was found of alterations in global repertoire structure.

The V end loses 5 bases and the J end loses 7 bases, and a stretch of 17 bases separates them. The cysteine opens and the phenylalanine closes a CDR3 of 15 amino acids. The only DNA kept is the CDR3, 45 bases in frame from the first base. Looking up the germline V gene yields CDR1 MNHNS and CDR2 SASEGT. The source is a female donor in good health. This receptor chain uses TRBV6-1 and TRBJ2-2, with TRBD1 as a weak D call on 6 bases. CDR3 protein: CASSSVPGQVGELFF. The DNA reads TGTGCCAGCAGTTCAGTCCCGGGACAAGTCGGGGAGCTGTTTTTT.